This T cell receptor (beta chain) is from a study of T cell changes during pregnancy in multiple sclerosis. Method: immunoSEQ multiplex PCR; TCRdb's copy keeps in-frame clones and lacks some. The data show approximately 69,000 clones, with approximately 94% seen just once and about 0.61% held by the top ten. This CDR3 contains 14 residues. Trimming left V 0 bases short and J 0 bases short, with 9 bases between. Germline CDR1 is GTSNPN and CDR2 is SVGIG (reference sequence). This clone was seen only once. The origin of this receptor is a female donor with multiple sclerosis, enrolled in a pregnancy study. The specimen comprised peripheral blood, sampled in the third trimester of pregnancy. The chain has TRBV30 and TRBJ2-7, with D uncertain. CDR3 DNA: TGTGCCTGGAGTGTTGGTCAGAACTCCTACGAGCAGTACTTC. It yields the protein CAWSVGQNSYEQYF.